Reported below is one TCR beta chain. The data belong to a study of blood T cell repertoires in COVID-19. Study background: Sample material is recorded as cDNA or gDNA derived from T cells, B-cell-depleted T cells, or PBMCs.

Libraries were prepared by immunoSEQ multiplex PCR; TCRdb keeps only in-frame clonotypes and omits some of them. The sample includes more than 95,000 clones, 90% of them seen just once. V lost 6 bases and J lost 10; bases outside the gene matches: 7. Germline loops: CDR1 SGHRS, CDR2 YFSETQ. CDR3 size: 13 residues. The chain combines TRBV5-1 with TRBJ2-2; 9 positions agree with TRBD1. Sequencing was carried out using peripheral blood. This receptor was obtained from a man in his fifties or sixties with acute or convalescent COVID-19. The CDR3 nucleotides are TGCGCCAGCATAGGGACAGGGTATGAGGAGCTGTTTTTT. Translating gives CASIGTGYEELFF.